The 27 T cell receptor beta chains below were found in one sample sequenced in a study of blood T cells in healthy people across ages. Next came a second PCR, run for roughly 6 to 11 cycles, which used a sample-barcoded 5' primer along with a J-beta primer mix. In TCRdb, the 5' RACE reads were re-called with MiXCR into one record per CDR3 protein. The sample consists of 550,000 to 700,000 distinct CDR3 sequences, approximately 27% of them appearing once. Input material: blood. Receptor source: a woman in her 70s in good health.

The chain has TRBV20-1 and TRBJ2-2; D tentatively fits TRBD1 or TRBD2 (5 bases each). Trimming pared 3 bases from V and 0 bases from J, leaving 8 bases between. The CDR3 loop spans 14 amino acids. Germline lookup yields CDR1 DFQATT and CDR2 SNEGSKA (reference sequence). In DNA form, the CDR3 reads TGCAGTGCTAGCTGGGACCCGAACACCGGGGAGCTGTTTTTT. It is translated as CSASWDPNTGELFF.

As to this clonotype: An end of the junction differs from the germline gene, which may be a read error. The chain combines TRBV12-3 or TRBV12-4 with TRBJ2-1; a weak D match, TRBD2 (5 bases). The CDR3 sequence is 17 residues long. The DNA for the CDR3 is TGTGCCAGCAGTTTTGACCGGGGAGCCCGGGTAAACAATGAGCGGTTCTTC. This encodes CASSFDRGARVNNERFF.

CDR3: CASSSSGLAGSPDTQYF. For the CDR3, the DNA is TGTGCCAGCAGCTCGTCGGGACTAGCGGGAAGCCCAGATACGCAGTATTTT. The J gene is TRBJ2-3, the V gene TRBV7-2; TRBD2 agrees at 13 bases. Germline loops: CDR1 SGHTA, CDR2 FQGNSA. Unmatched junction bases numbered 8, after V lost 4 bases and J lost 4 bases. The CDR3 has 17 amino acids.

The chain couples TRBV12-3 or TRBV12-4 to TRBJ2-4; D is undetermined. The CDR3 is made up of 12 amino acids. V was clipped by 5 bases and J by 9 bases, with 11 bases between them. CDR3 amino acids: CASSPYVGIQYF. DNA for the CDR3: TGTGCCAGCAGTCCATACGTGGGCATTCAGTACTTC.

This clonotype was detected many times. This chain links TRBV5-1 with TRBJ2-7; 7 bases map to TRBD1. CDR1 is SGHRS, CDR2 YFSETQ, per germline. The CDR3 loop spans 14 amino acids. With 0 bases clipped from V and 2 bases from J, the junction kept 2 bases outside the gene matches. The CDR3 DNA sequence: TGCGCCAGCAGCTTGGATAGGGGGCCCTACGAGCAGTACTTC. Residues: CASSLDRGPYEQYF. Full variable domain (remainder filled in from reference TRBV5-1 and TRBJ2-7): KAGVTQTPRYLIKTRGQQVTLSCSPISGHRSVSWYQQTPGQGLQFLFEYFSETQRNKGNFPGRFSGRQFSNSRSEMNVSTLELGDSALYLCASSLDRGPYEQYFGPGTRLTVT.

V and J are TRBV6-6 and TRBJ1-5, with D unresolved. Per the germline V gene, CDR1 is MNHNY and CDR2 is SVGAGI (reference sequence). CDR3 length: 13 amino acids. Trimming pared 7 bases from V and 5 bases from J, leaving 12 bases between. CDR3 protein: CASTLVRDQPQHF. The CDR3 coding sequence is TGTGCCAGCACCTTGGTGAGGGATCAGCCCCAGCATTTT.

This clonotype was counted only a few times. The chain is built from TRBV5-1 and TRBJ2-5, with 9 bases matching TRBD1. TRBJ2-7 explains the end of the DNA better; the J call may be wrong. CDR1 and CDR2 from the germline V gene are SGHRS and YFSETQ. This CDR3 region has 14 residues. As DNA, the CDR3 is TGCGCCAGCAGCTGGGACAGGGCCTCCTACGAGCAGTACTTC. Its translation: CASSWDRASYEQYF.

V usage is TRBV10-3 and J usage is TRBJ1-2; D not certain. From germline, CDR1 is ENHRY and CDR2 SYGVKD. Trimming took off 10 bases at V and 2 bases at J, with 17 bases between the two ends. CDR3 length equals 14 residues. The CDR3 sequence is CATLMSEDNYGYTF. The CDR3 bases are TGTGCCACCTTAATGTCGGAAGACAACTATGGCTACACCTTC.

The chain couples TRBV29-1 to TRBJ2-1; D is unclear. Germline values: CDR1 SQVTM, CDR2 ANQGSEA. The CDR3 consists of 15 residues. The V and J ends lost 0 bases and 2 bases respectively, with 11 bases between them. DNA for the CDR3: TGCAGCGTTGAAGATCACGGAGAGACCTACAATGAGCAGTTCTTC. Translating it yields CSVEDHGETYNEQFF.

Only a few counts were recorded for this clonotype. One end of the junction is discordant with germline, which a read error may explain. This sequence joins TRBV10-3 and TRBJ1-6, with D perhaps TRBD1 (6 bases). Germline CDR1 and CDR2: ENHRY and SYGVKD. This CDR3 contains 15 residues. The CDR3 DNA reads as TGTGCCATCAGCGCCGGGGGGCGGATAAATTCGCCCCTCCACTTT. It is translated as CAISAGGRINSPLHF.

This clonotype has just a few counts. One end of the junction fails to match germline, which may point to a read error. The V and J genes are TRBV12-3 or TRBV12-4 and TRBJ2-5; 7 bases map to TRBD1. The CDR3 length is 14 residues. The CDR3 loop is CASSHETGTETKYF. CDR3 DNA: TGTGCCAGCAGCCATGAGACAGGGACGGAGACCAAGTACTTC.

This clonotype was seen only a few times. The rearrangement joins TRBV10-3 to TRBJ2-7; D not certain. Germline assignment: CDR1 ENHRY and CDR2 SYGVKD. The CDR3 totals 11 residues. Trimming shortened V by 0 bases and J by 6 bases, and 3 bases separated the two germline ends. As DNA, the CDR3 is TGTGCCATCAGTGAGTCGAGCGAGCAGTACTTC. It is translated as CAISESSEQYF.

In its sample, this clonotype was seen a few times. This sequence joins TRBV9 and TRBJ2-1, with 9 nucleotides matching TRBD1. CDR3 length: 14 residues. CDR1 and CDR2 from the germline V gene are SGDLS and YYNGEE. The V segment lost 2 bases and the J segment 9 bases; nucleotides outside the gene matches: 6. The CDR3 loop is CASSVGQGHGEQFF. The CDR3 DNA reads as TGTGCCAGCAGCGTGGGACAGGGACACGGTGAGCAGTTCTTC.

This clonotype was found a few times. The CDR3: CASSSNSGTGSPLHF. CDR3 bases: TGTGCCAGCAGCTCCAACTCGGGGACAGGTTCACCCCTCCACTTT. The chain links TRBV7-2 to TRBJ1-6; 8 positions agree with TRBD1. V trimming: 4 bases; J trimming: 9 bases; junction bases outside the gene matches: 8. CDR1 and CDR2 from the germline V gene are SGHTA and FQGNSA. The CDR3 totals 15 residues.

The chain links TRBV6-5 to TRBJ1-3, with D possibly TRBD1 on 5 matching bases. Trimming cost V 6 bases and J 1 base, with 10 bases left between them. Germline CDR1 is MNHEY and CDR2 is SVGAGI. The length of the CDR3 is 14 residues. The CDR3 sequence is CASRPRESGNTIYF. In nucleotides, the CDR3 is TGTGCCAGCAGGCCCAGGGAATCTGGAAACACCATATATTTT.

The chain combines TRBV7-2 with TRBJ2-5; TRBD2 agrees at 9 bases. J was trimmed by 3 bases and V by 5 bases; bases with no gene match: 13. Per germline, CDR1 SGHTA and CDR2 FQGNSA. This CDR3 region has 17 residues. The CDR3 sequence is CASSPGVRGGAKETQYF. CDR3 DNA: TGTGCCAGCAGCCCAGGGGTACGCGGGGGGGCGAAAGAGACCCAGTACTTC.

In its sample, this clonotype was seen a few times. The V gene is TRBV9, the J gene TRBJ2-1; D might be TRBD1 (8 bases). The CDR3 runs 15 residues. Per the germline V gene, CDR1 is SGDLS and CDR2 is YYNGEE. V lost 4 bases, J lost 7 bases, and 18 bases lay in between. CDR3 protein: CASSSDRGGWNEQFF. CDR3 DNA: TGTGCCAGCAGCAGTGACAGGGGAGGGTGGAATGAGCAGTTCTTC.

This chain uses TRBV3-1 with TRBJ2-1; 7 bases are shared with TRBD1. The tail of the sequence fits TRBJ2-7 better, so the J call may be wrong. This CDR3 comprises 13 residues. CDR1 and CDR2 from the germline V gene are LGHDT and YNNKEL (reference sequence). The CDR3 here is CASGDRADYEQYF. In nucleotides, the CDR3 is TGTGCCAGCGGAGACAGGGCAGACTACGAGCAGTACTTC.

The chain couples TRBV29-1 to TRBJ2-3; D is unclear. V lost 3 bases and J lost 2, with 9 bases in between. In germline, CDR1 is SQVTM, CDR2 ANQGSEA. The CDR3 is 13 residues long. As DNA, the CDR3 is TGCAGCGTTGAGGGAAGGAACACAGATACGCAGTATTTT. Its protein product is CSVEGRNTDTQYF.

This clonotype was found a few times. The gene calls are TRBV11-3 and TRBJ1-6, with 9 bases aligning to TRBD1. After removal of 5 bases from V and 9 bases from J, the junction contained 11 bases not matched to a gene. The CDR3 runs 16 residues. The V gene's germline CDR1 is SGHNT and CDR2 YENEEA. The CDR3 loop is CASSQSGTGIGSPLHF. As DNA, the CDR3 is TGTGCCAGCAGCCAGTCCGGGACAGGGATTGGTTCACCCCTCCACTTT.

This clonotype was picked up a small number of times. This chain links TRBV7-2 with TRBJ2-5; D is tentatively TRBD1 or TRBD2 (6 bases each). This CDR3 region has 15 residues. CDR1 is SGHTA and CDR2 is FQGNSA in the germline V gene. V was pared by 2 bases and J by 4 bases, with 14 bases between. The CDR3, as DNA: TGTGCCAGCAGCTTAAAGGTCGGGGGCCGAGAGACCCAGTACTTC. It is translated as CASSLKVGGRETQYF.

The rearrangement uses TRBV29-1 and TRBJ1-2; tentative D call: TRBD1 (6 bases). This CDR3 region has 13 residues. CDR1 and CDR2 from the germline V gene are SQVTM and ANQGSEA. Deletions cut 5 bases from V and 0 bases from J, with 10 bases between. DNA of the CDR3: TGCAGCGTTTGGGACACCACTAACTATGGCTACACCTTC. Translating it yields CSVWDTTNYGYTF.

CDR3 bases: TGTGCCAGCAGCCTGAGTAGCGGGACCCAGTACTTC. Translation: CASSLSSGTQYF. The chain joins TRBV7-9 to TRBJ2-5, with a tentative D call TRBD2 (6 bases). This CDR3 is 12 amino acids long. The germline V gene has CDR1 SEHNR and CDR2 FQNEAQ (reference sequence). Trimming left V 5 bases short and J 7 bases short, with 11 bases between.

This clonotype was counted only a few times. V and J are TRBV20-1 and TRBJ1-6; D remains ambiguous. V was shortened by 6 bases and J by 0 bases, with 12 bases between the two germline ends. The germline V gene has CDR1 DFQATT and CDR2 SNEGSKA (reference sequence). This CDR3 spans 15 amino acids. The CDR3: CSATGRSSYNSPLHF. DNA for the CDR3: TGCAGTGCAACGGGCCGAAGCTCCTATAATTCACCCCTCCACTTT.

The chain combines TRBV7-8 with TRBJ1-2, with D uncertain. Germline loops: CDR1 SGHVS, CDR2 FQNEAQ. The CDR3 has 14 amino acids. Trimming shortened V by 5 bases and J by 0 bases, and 10 bases separated the two germline ends. The CDR3 region has the DNA TGTGCCAGCAGCCCAGGACTGGCTAACTATGGCTACACCTTC. Amino acids: CASSPGLANYGYTF.

This clonotype showed up many times. The J gene is TRBJ1-4, the V gene TRBV7-2; a possible D gene is TRBD1 (5 bases). This CDR3 contains 14 residues. Germline CDR1 is SGHTA and CDR2 is FQGNSA. The ends were cut back, 4 bases at V and 8 bases at J, with 14 bases in the middle. The CDR3: CASSYGAGREKLFF. The CDR3 DNA is TGTGCCAGCAGCTACGGGGCAGGGCGGGAAAAACTGTTTTTT.

This chain connects TRBV6-5 to TRBJ1-4, with 9 bases lining up with TRBD1. The CDR3 has 14 amino acids. V gave up 5 bases and J gave up 5 bases; unmatched junction bases: 3. The V gene's germline CDR1 is MNHEY and CDR2 SVGAGI. As DNA, the CDR3 is TGTGCCAGCAGTCACAGGGGGCCGAATGAAAAACTGTTTTTT. Translated: CASSHRGPNEKLFF.